Listed here is a single T cell receptor (beta chain). This record belongs to a study of siplizumab effects on memory and regulatory T cells. In germline, CDR1 is SGHNT, CDR2 YENEEA. The CDR3 has 14 residues. V lost 5 bases and J lost 6, with 15 bases in between. The repertoire was sequenced with immunoSEQ multiplex PCR; TCRdb's copy has only in-frame clones and lacks some. The table includes over 55,000 clones, approximately 82% detected once. The chain couples TRBV11-3 to TRBJ2-3; D is uncertain. The sequence came from a human donor in good health. Sequences were obtained from memory CD4+ T cells sorted from blood. The CDR3 here is CASSRARVGDTQYF. CDR3 in DNA: TGTGCCAGCAGCAGAGCCCGAGTTGGTGATACGCAGTATTTT.